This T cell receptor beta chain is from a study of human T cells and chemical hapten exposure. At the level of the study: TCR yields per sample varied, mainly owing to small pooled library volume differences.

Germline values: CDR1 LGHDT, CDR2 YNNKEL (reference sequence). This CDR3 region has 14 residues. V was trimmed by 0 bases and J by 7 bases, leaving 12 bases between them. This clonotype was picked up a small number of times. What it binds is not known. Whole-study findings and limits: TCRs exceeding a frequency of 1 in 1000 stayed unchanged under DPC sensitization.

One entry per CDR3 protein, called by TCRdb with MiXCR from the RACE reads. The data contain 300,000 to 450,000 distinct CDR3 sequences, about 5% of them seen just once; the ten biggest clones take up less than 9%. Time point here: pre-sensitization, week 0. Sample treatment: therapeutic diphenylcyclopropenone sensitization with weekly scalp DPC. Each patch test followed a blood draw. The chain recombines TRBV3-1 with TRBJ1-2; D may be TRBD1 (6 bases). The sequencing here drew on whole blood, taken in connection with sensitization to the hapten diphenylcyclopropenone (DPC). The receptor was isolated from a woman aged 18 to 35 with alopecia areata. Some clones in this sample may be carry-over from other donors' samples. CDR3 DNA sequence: TGTGCCAGCAGCCAAGATCGGGGGGCGCGTGGCTACACCTTC. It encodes CASSQDRGARGYTF.